The source of this TCR beta chain is a study of monozygotic twins with inflammatory bowel disease. With regard to this clonotype: Its target is unknown.

CDR3 length equals 15 residues. The germline V gene encodes CDR1 LNHDA and CDR2 SQIVND (reference sequence). The study, taken as a whole, reports: Immunosuppressive treatments differing between patients may have added repertoire variability.

Reanalyzing the 5' RACE reads, TCRdb keeps one entry per CDR3 protein, without DNA. Reported are over 110,000 distinct CDR3 sequences; the ten largest clones contain roughly 2.5%. The sequenced sample consisted of blood. This TCR was sampled from a human donor with ulcerative colitis or Crohn's disease, or a healthy co-twin of an affected twin (not recorded which). V gene TRBV19 combines with J gene TRBJ1-4; without DNA, the TCRdb call of TRBD1 cannot be checked. CDR3 protein: CASSTTAMRREKLFF.